These 3 T cell receptor beta chains share one sample of origin, sequenced in a study of cytomegalovirus exposure and HLA in healthy donors. The PCR made use of 60 Vbeta and 13 Jbeta primers. Clones were read by immunoSEQ multiplex PCR, and TCRdb kept only the in-frame ones, dropping some. The sample consists of some 100,000 clones, 70% to 80% of them appearing once. Sequenced input: PBMCs. These receptors were taken from a woman aged 18-29 years in good health and CMV-seropositive.

This chain uses TRBV14 with TRBJ2-5; the D gene is possibly TRBD1 (6 bases). Judging by the DNA end, TRBJ2-7 fits better; the J call may be wrong. The CDR3 runs to 15 residues. CDR1 is SGHDN and CDR2 is FVKESK in the germline V gene. Written as DNA, the CDR3 is TGTGCCAGCAGCCAAGGACAGGAATACTCCTACGAGCAGTACTTC. Translating it yields CASSQGQEYSYEQYF.

This chain connects TRBV7-3 to TRBJ2-5; D is uncertain. The ends were cut back, 5 bases at V and 7 bases at J, with 11 bases in the middle. CDR1 is SGHTA and CDR2 is FQGTGA in the germline V gene. The CDR3 runs to 12 residues. In nucleotides, the CDR3 is TGTGCCAGCAGCGCCCAAACCGGGACCCAGTACTTC. Encoded protein: CASSAQTGTQYF. Using reference TRBV7-3 and TRBJ2-5 for the parts outside the CDR3, the full variable domain is GAGVSQTPSNKVTEKGKYVELRCDPISGHTALYWYRQSLGQGPEFLIYFQGTGAADDSGLPNDRFFAVRPEGSVSTLKIQRTERGDSAVYLCASSAQTGTQYFGPGTRLLVL.

This sequence joins TRBV5-1 and TRBJ2-1; 9 nucleotides align to TRBD2. The trim removed 1 base at V and 1 base at J, leaving 9 bases unmatched. Germline CDR1 and CDR2: SGHRS and YFSETQ. The CDR3 has 18 residues. Here the CDR3 DNA reads TGCGCCAGCAGCTTGCAGACTAGCGGAGGGGGGTCCTACAATGAGCAGTTCTTC. Encoded protein: CASSLQTSGGGSYNEQFF.